This T cell receptor beta chain was captured in a study of identical twins (dated by TCRdb to the mid-2010s). Study-wide context: The study deep-sequenced TCR alpha and beta repertoires from monozygotic twins, unrelated adults of various ages and cord blood to test whether fetal clonotypes persist. To rule out contamination, replicate twin experiments were performed at different times with different library preparation protocols.

What the authors observed across the whole study: Abundant cord blood beta clonotypes had fewer insertions, young adult naive repertoires showed a similar but weaker trend, and memory repertoires showed no such trend. Out-of-frame TCR alpha sequences shared between twins showed an excess of low generation-probability sequences compared with coincidental sharing between unrelated individuals. Excess twin sharing in beta out-of-frame sequences was weaker because fewer shared sequences lowered the signal-to-noise ratio. In monozygotic twins, out-of-frame TCR alpha sharing was systematically underestimated by recombination models, although the models agreed with sharing between unrelated individuals. Invariant T cells such as MAIT and iNKT could partly confound zero-insertion analyses, though diverse VJ usage argued against this for most clonotypes. Because the same donors could not be followed over many years, the conclusions depended on cross-sectional statistical analysis.

Relative to germline, V is missing 2 bases and J is missing 4 bases, with 11 bases of the junction outside any gene match. Taken from the germline V gene, the CDR1 and CDR2 loops are SGHRS and YFSETQ. The CDR3, from cysteine to phenylalanine, totals 16 residues. Here the CDR3 DNA is all that survives: 48 bases in frame from base 1. Every donor in the study was a healthy Caucasian. Three pairs of female monozygotic twins, all aged about 18 to 30 years, were included in the twin cohort. CD4+ and CD8+ T cell populations were isolated with positive isolation kits from Invitrogen. The library was generated by 5' RACE. Sequenced on an Illumina HiSeq 2000. Template switching added a universal primer binding site, and the final cDNA carried a unique molecular identifier that allowed TCR cDNA molecules to be counted accurately. Specific primers in the conserved constant-segment region were used to synthesize first-strand cDNA for the TCR alpha and beta chains. To control for contamination, each cDNA library was double barcoded with a SMART-Mk sample barcode plus Illumina barcodes. Two successive PCR steps introduced TruSeq adapter sequences along with Illumina sample barcodes. TCR alpha and beta cDNA libraries were sequenced on the Illumina HiSeq platform with custom primers. As for the authors' bioinformatics: MiGEC was used to process raw reads and extract unique molecular identifiers, and MiXCR was used to find CDR3 positions. Recombination models were inferred per individual with the repgenHMM and IGoR tools using an EM algorithm. Shared clonotype analysis was performed with the tcR package in R, normalizing sharing by the product of cloneset sizes. Out-of-frame nonproductive sequences were analyzed to study raw recombination free of thymic and clonal selection effects. The public reads were quality trimmed at Q25 with fastp and then assembled into clones with MiXCR by TCRdb, keeping productive beta chains. CDR3 protein sequences are deduplicated, and each keeps its most common genes and DNA. Clone size and V and J calls follow TCRdb, not the original study. A total of approximately 500,000 distinct CDR3 sequences appear in this sample, 20% to 25% of them only once. Clones ranked in the top ten supply 2.9% of the sample.

Concerning this clonotype: Its antigen is unknown. Per-base qualities were not stored, and no clone one base away is much larger.

This same sample was also taken into another study, of T cells expressing NK-cell markers. As the second study states: In sorted CD3+CD56+NKG2C+, CD3+CD56+NKG2C- and CD3+CD56-NKG2C+ T-cell subsets from about 8 donors, TCR beta-chain repertoires were profiled. Among the eight sequenced donors, only one was HCMV-seronegative, while the other seven were HCMV-seropositive. To restrict sorting to alphabetaTCR-expressing T cells, an anti-gammadeltaTCR antibody was added in several experiments. For six donors, the dominant CD3+CD56+NKG2C+ clonotypes were among the top 10 CD8+ clonotypes and accounted for about 1.0-8% of CD8+ T cells. Those dominant clonotypes were again the most abundant among CD3+CD56-NKG2C+ cells in a few donors, at roughly 25-65%. It remained unclear whether the expanded NKG2C-expressing T cell clones were specific for HCMV antigens. The study sequenced eight donors, all healthy volunteers chosen at random: three men and five women. HCMV-specific IgG was detected in serum with a commercial ELISA kit to determine HCMV serostatus. MIGEC handled demultiplexing of the reads and grouping by UMI, while MiTCR was used to assemble and quantify clonotypes. Only TCR cDNA sequences supported by at least two reads were kept to exclude erroneous sequences. The tcR package was used for downstream repertoire analysis, with clonotypes matched between fractions based on CDR3 nucleotide sequence plus V segment. VDJmatch was used to annotate antigen specificity against VDJdb, with one amino acid substitution allowed in CDR3.

The sequencing sample was made of CD4+ T cells sorted from blood. The clonotype was recovered from a young woman in good health. This chain joins TRBV5-1 to TRBJ2-7, with 8 bases aligning to TRBD2. The CDR3 amino acid sequence is: CASSLTPSGGMYEQYF. The DNA sequence is given as TGCGCCAGCAGCTTAACCCCCAGCGGGGGAATGTACGAGCAGTACTTC.